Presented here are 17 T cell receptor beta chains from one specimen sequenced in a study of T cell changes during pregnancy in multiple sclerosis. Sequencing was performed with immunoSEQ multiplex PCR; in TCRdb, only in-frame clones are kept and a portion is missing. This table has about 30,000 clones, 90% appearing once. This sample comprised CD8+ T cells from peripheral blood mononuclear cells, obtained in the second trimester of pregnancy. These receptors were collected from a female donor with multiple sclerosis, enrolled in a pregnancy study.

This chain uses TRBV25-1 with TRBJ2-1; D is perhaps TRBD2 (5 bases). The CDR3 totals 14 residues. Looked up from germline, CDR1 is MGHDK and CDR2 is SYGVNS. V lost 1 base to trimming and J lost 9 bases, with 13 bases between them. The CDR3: CASSESELDGEQFF. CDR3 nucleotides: TGTGCCAGCAGTGAATCGGAACTAGATGGTGAGCAGTTCTTC.

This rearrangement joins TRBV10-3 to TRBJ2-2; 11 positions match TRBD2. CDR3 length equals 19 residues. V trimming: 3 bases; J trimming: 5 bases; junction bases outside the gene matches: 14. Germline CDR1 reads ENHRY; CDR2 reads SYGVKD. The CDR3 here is CAISDRVTTSGKLTGELFF. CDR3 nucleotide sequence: TGTGCCATCAGTGACAGGGTTACGACTAGCGGGAAATTAACCGGGGAGCTGTTTTTT.

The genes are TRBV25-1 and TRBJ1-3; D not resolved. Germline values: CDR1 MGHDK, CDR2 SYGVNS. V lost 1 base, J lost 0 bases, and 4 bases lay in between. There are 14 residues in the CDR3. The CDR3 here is CASSESISGNTIYF. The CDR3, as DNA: TGTGCCAGCAGTGAATCCATCTCTGGAAACACCATATATTTT.

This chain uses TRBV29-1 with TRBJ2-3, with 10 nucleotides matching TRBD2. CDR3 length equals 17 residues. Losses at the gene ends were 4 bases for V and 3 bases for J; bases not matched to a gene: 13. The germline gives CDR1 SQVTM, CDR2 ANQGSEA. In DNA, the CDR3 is TGCAGCGTTGTCTCGGTAGCGGGGGGACCGGCGACAGATACGCAGTATTTT. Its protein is CSVVSVAGGPATDTQYF.

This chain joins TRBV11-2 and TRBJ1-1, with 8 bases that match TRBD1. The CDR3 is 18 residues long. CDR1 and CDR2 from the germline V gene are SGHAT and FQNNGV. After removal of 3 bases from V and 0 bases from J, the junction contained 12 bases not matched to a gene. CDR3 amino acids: CASSFATWDRLMNTEAFF. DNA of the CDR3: TGTGCCAGCAGCTTCGCTACCTGGGACAGGCTCATGAACACTGAAGCTTTCTTT.

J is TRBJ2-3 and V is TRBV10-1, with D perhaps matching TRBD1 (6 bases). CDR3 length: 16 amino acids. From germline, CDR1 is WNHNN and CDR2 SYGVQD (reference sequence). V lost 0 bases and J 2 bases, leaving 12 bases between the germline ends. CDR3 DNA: TGCGCCAGCAGTGAGTCGGACAGCTTCCTCACAGATACGCAGTATTTT. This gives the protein CASSESDSFLTDTQYF.

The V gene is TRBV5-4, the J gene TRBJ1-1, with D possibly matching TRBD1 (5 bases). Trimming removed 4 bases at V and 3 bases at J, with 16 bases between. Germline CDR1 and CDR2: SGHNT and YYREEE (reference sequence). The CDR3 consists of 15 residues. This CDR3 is CASSGLGGADTEAFF. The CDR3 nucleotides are TGTGCCAGCAGCGGTTTAGGTGGGGCCGACACTGAAGCTTTCTTT.

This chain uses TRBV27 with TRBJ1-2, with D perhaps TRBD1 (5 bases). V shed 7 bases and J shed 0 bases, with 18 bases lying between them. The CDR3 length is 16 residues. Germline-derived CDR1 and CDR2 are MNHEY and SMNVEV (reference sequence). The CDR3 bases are TGTGCCAGCACTCATAACCCATACAGGACTAACTATGGCTACACCTTC. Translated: CASTHNPYRTNYGYTF.

CDR3 coding DNA: TGTGCCAGCTTGGGAGCCCCCTACTACGAGCAGTACTTC. Its protein is CASLGAPYYEQYF. The rearrangement links TRBV7-2 to TRBJ2-7; D is perhaps TRBD2 (5 bases). The CDR3 is 13 amino acids. The V and J ends lost 8 bases and 3 bases respectively, with 14 bases between them. Looked up from germline, CDR1 is SGHTA and CDR2 is FQGNSA.

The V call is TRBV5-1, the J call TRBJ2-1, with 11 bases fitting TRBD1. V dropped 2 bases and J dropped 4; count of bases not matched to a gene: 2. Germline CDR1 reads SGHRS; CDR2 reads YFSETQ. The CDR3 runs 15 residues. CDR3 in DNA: TGCGCCAGCAGCTTCGGACAGGGGGCATACAATGAGCAGTTCTTC. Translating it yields CASSFGQGAYNEQFF.

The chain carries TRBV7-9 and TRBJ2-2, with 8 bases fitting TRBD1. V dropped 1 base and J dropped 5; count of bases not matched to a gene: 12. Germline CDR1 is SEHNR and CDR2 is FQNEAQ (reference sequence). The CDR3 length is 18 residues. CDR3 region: CASSLEQGGKRRTGELFF. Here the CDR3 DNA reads TGTGCCAGCAGCTTAGAACAGGGGGGAAAGCGAAGGACCGGGGAGCTGTTTTTT. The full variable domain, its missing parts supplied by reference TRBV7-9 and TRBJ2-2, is DTGVSQNPRHKITKRGQNVTFRCDPISEHNRLYWYRQTLGQGPEFLTYFQNEAQLEKSRLLSDRFSAERPKGSFSTLEIQRTEQGDSAMYLCASSLEQGGKRRTGELFFGEGSRLTVL.

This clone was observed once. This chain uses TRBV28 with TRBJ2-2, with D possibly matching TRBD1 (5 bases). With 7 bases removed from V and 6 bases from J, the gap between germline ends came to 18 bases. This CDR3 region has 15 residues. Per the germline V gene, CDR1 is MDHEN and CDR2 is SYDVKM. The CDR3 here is CASTKSDTQPGELFF. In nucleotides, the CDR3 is TGTGCCAGCACTAAATCGGACACCCAACCCGGGGAGCTGTTTTTT.

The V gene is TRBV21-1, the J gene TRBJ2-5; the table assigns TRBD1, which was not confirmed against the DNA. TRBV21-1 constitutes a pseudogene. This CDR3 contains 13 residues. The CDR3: CASSRGRKETQYF. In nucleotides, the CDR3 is TGTGCCAGCAGCCGTGGCAGGAAAGAGACCCAGTACTTC.

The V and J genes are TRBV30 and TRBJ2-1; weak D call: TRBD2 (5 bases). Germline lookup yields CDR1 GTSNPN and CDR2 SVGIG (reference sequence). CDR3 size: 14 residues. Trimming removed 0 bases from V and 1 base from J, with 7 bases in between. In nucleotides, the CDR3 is TGTGCCTGGAGTGTACGAGGGTCCTACAATGAGCAGTTCTTC. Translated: CAWSVRGSYNEQFF.

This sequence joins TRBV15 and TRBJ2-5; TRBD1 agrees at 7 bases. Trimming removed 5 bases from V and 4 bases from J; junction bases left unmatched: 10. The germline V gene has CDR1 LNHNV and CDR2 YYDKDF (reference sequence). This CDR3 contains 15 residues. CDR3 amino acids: CATSSDRAERETQYF. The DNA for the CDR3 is TGTGCCACCAGCTCCGACAGGGCCGAGAGAGAGACCCAGTACTTC. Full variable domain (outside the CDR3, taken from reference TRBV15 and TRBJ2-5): DAMVIQNPRYQVTQFGKPVTLSCSQTLNHNVMYWYQQKSSQAPKLLFHYYDKDFNNEADTPDNFQSRRPNTSFCFLDIRSPGLGDTAMYLCATSSDRAERETQYFGPGTRLLVL.

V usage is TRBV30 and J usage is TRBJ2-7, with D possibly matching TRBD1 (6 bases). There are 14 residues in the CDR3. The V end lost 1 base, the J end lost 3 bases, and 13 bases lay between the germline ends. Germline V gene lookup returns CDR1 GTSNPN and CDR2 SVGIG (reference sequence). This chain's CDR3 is CAWSGQADYYEQYF. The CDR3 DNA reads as TGTGCCTGGAGTGGACAGGCTGACTACTACGAGCAGTACTTC.

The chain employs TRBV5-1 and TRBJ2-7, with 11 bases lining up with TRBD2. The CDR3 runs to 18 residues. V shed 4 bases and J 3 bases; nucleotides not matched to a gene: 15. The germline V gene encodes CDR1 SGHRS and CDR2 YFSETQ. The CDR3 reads CASSPRWTGLAGHYEQYF. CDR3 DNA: TGCGCCAGCAGCCCTCGGTGGACTGGACTAGCGGGCCACTACGAGCAGTACTTC.